This T cell receptor beta chain was observed in a study of T cells in Graves' hyperthyroidism and ophthalmopathy (dated by TCRdb to the late 2010s). Regarding the research as a whole: Peripheral blood was collected at initial diagnosis, before any treatment. TCR V-J signatures able to tell the groups apart were searched for in a discovery cohort of 100 or so patients, of whom fewer than 45 had Graves' ophthalmopathy and about 55 had stable Graves' hyperthyroidism. An independent validation cohort of around 19 hyperthyroidism patients and approximately 17 patients who later progressed to ophthalmopathy tested prospective prediction of ophthalmopathy. For training and testing, the 100 or so patients in the discovery cohort were randomly divided in a 7:3 ratio. In roughly six Graves' hyperthyroidism patients, the study also compared T-cell repertoires from thyroid tissue with T-cell repertoires from blood. After sampling, hyperthyroidism patients received methimazole starting at 30 mg daily, and ophthalmopathy patients received high-dose intravenous methylprednisolone. TCR Vbeta CDR3 sequencing of 120 to 150 peripheral blood samples (approximately 44 ophthalmopathy, about 75 hyperthyroidism and about 17 progressor patients) is reported in the paper.

Study-wide findings and limitations: In cross-validation, a model built on a 13 V-J signature told ophthalmopathy apart from stable hyperthyroidism with approximately 90% sensitivity and roughly 82% specificity, and in testing the same model reached 80%/75%. Blood samples also contained most of the expanded thyroid clonotypes (frequency above 0.001), which suggests that blood repertoires may reflect thyroid immune responses. In validation, the model predicted progression to ophthalmopathy with around 71% sensitivity and 72.22% specificity, a median of about 6.7 months before onset. Sample size was not statistically predetermined, and investigators were not blinded to group allocation.

This clonotype was counted ten times or more. Its antigen remains unidentified. Base qualities are not at hand, and no much larger clone is one base apart. CDR3 length: 15 amino acids, cysteine to phenylalanine. Only the CDR3 DNA is retained, 45 bases long and in frame from the first base. Trimming takes 5 bases from V and 1 base from J, and the germline ends sit 12 bases apart. The TCR beta CDR3 regions were amplified from RNA transcripts. The TCR CDR3 was subjected to a first round of RT-PCR using the HTBI primer set and the Qiagen OneStep RT-PCR kit. The libraries were constructed in a second round of multiplex PCR and then size-selected and purified. The libraries were sequenced on an Illumina HiSeq2000 using paired-end 100 bp reads. Turning to the authors' computational methods: SOAPnuke was used to process the raw data, with reads discarded if the reads contained adapters or uncalled bases, had a mean Phred below 15, or lacked an exact constant-primer or identifier match. COPE v1.2.5 was used to merge the high-quality paired reads, and each unique nucleotide sequence was defined as a clonotype. MiTCR v1.1 was used to align clonotypes to the IMGT TRBV, TRBD and TRBJ reference segments. Only V-J combinations with frequency above 0.0001, covering about 99% of repertoires, were analysed. The TCS score was defined as the ratio of F50 (clonal expansion) to E x V (chaos), calculated using BLOSUM62-based TCRdist between CDR3 peptides within each V-J. Welch's t-statistics and random forest reduced around 510 V-J features to 10 to 15, which were used in a naive Bayes classifier (R e1071). TCRdb trimmed the raw reads at Q25, called clones with MiXCR and kept productive beta chains. One record per CDR3 amino acid sequence lists the most common genes and DNA. TCRdb's processing, not the authors', yielded these V and J calls. This sample is represented by 400,000 to 450,000 distinct CDR3 sequences; under 15% of them were singletons. The ten largest clones add up to roughly 13% of the sample.

Ophthalmopathy patients had moderately to severely active disease, with a Clinical Activity Score of 3 or more, a NOSPECS grade of 4 or more, and a disease duration of less than 3 months. Exclusion was applied to patients with uncontrolled infections, other autoimmune diseases, pregnancy or lactation. Clinical symptoms, serum thyroxine and TRAb, thyroid ultrasound, and orbital computed tomography formed the basis for the diagnoses. PBMCs were isolated from 10 ml of fresh peripheral blood by Ficoll-Paque density gradient centrifugation. Total RNA was extracted with Trizol reagent, and quality was checked on an Agilent 2100 Bioanalyzer.

Recombination linked TRBV12-3 or TRBV12-4 to TRBJ2-1, with an unclear D gene assignment. This sequence originates from a man younger than 35 with Graves' ophthalmopathy. The specimen sequenced was blood. The CDR3 protein: CASSRIWGSYNEQFF. In nucleotide form, the sequence is TGTGCCAGCAGTAGAATTTGGGGTTCCTACAATGAGCAGTTCTTC.